The clone carrying this T cell receptor (beta chain) was picked up a small number of times. One entry per CDR3 protein, called by TCRdb with MiXCR from the RT-PCR reads. The profile shows more than 550,000 distinct CDR3 sequences, 12% to 15% of them singletons. CDR1 and CDR2 (germline): DFQATT, SNEGSKA (reference sequence). Trimming stripped 3 bases from V and 2 bases from J, with 13 bases between. The CDR3 runs 14 residues. The chain uses TRBV20-1 and TRBJ1-1, with D possibly TRBD1 on 6 matching bases. This clonotype originated in a female donor in good health, serving as a healthy control. Source material: memory CD4+ T cells from blood. This CDR3 is CSASNQGLNTEAFF. The CDR3 DNA reads as TGCAGTGCTAGTAACCAGGGGCTTAACACTGAAGCTTTCTTT.